These 15 T cell receptor beta chains share one sample of origin, sequenced in a study of OX40 agonist ivuxolimab in advanced cancers. Produced via immunoSEQ multiplex PCR; TCRdb's table is partial and in-frame only. This table holds 58,000 or so clones, 80% to 90% found once. The specimen was CD4+ or CD8+ T cells sorted from blood, collected in a trial of the OX40 agonist ivuxolimab. The receptors originated from an adult with an advanced solid tumor such as melanoma, head and neck, liver or kidney cancer.

V and J are TRBV6-6 and TRBJ1-1, with 7 bases lining up with TRBD1. The CDR3 has 14 amino acids. V was clipped by 6 bases and J by 4 bases; unmatched bases: 8. Germline V CDR1 and CDR2: MNHNY, SVGAGI (reference sequence). CDR3 sequence (DNA): TGTGCCAGCAGCCAGAGGGACAGTCTCACTGAAGCTTTCTTT. Protein: CASSQRDSLTEAFF.

The gene calls are TRBV5-4 and TRBJ2-3, with a weak D call TRBD1 (5 bases). Germline V gene data show CDR1 as SGHNT and CDR2 as YYREEE (reference sequence). Trimming cost V 4 bases and J 0 bases, with 15 bases left between them. This CDR3 contains 16 residues. The CDR3 protein is CASSPSWGASTDTQYF. The CDR3 bases are TGTGCCAGCAGCCCGTCTTGGGGCGCCAGCACAGATACGCAGTATTTT.

The V gene is TRBV5-1, the J gene TRBJ2-3; 7 bases line up with TRBD1. The germline V gene encodes CDR1 SGHRS and CDR2 YFSETQ. Trimming took 1 base from V and 4 from J; bases not matched to a gene: 6. The CDR3 has 15 amino acids. The CDR3 DNA is TGCGCCAGCAGCTTGCAAGGGGGCGCCGCAGATACGCAGTATTTT. It yields the protein CASSLQGGAADTQYF.

The chain combines TRBV12-5 with TRBJ2-3; TRBD2 might be the D (5 bases). Germline-derived CDR1 and CDR2 are LGHNT and FRNRAP. V lost 6 bases to trimming and J lost 6 bases, with 13 bases between them. This CDR3 comprises 13 residues. The CDR3 region is CASGKRSADTQYF. CDR3 coding DNA: TGTGCTAGTGGGAAGCGGTCCGCGGATACGCAGTATTTT.

This chain connects TRBV19 to TRBJ2-3; 7 bases map to TRBD2. Per the germline V gene, CDR1 is LNHDA and CDR2 is SQIVND (reference sequence). The CDR3 runs 15 residues. Unmatched junction bases numbered 8, after V lost 6 bases and J lost 2 bases. The CDR3 DNA reads TGTGCCAGTAGCTTATCTAGCGGAGACACAGATACGCAGTATTTT. Amino acid sequence: CASSLSSGDTDTQYF. The full variable domain, with the rest looked up from reference TRBV19 and TRBJ2-3, is DGGITQSPKYLFRKEGQNVTLSCEQNLNHDAMYWYRQDPGQGLRLIYYSQIVNDFQKGDIAEGYSVSREKKESFPLTVTSAQKNPTAFYLCASSLSSGDTDTQYFGPGTRLTVL.

J is TRBJ2-7 and V is TRBV20-1; possible D gene TRBD2, 5 bases. Trimming stripped 2 bases from V and 5 bases from J, with 7 bases between. This CDR3 has 11 residues. Germline assignment: CDR1 DFQATT and CDR2 SNEGSKA (reference sequence). The CDR3 protein is CSARRADEQYF. The CDR3 DNA follows: TGCAGTGCTAGAAGAGCGGACGAGCAGTACTTC.

J is TRBJ2-7 and V is TRBV7-8, with D possibly matching TRBD1 (6 bases). Germline lookup yields CDR1 SGHVS and CDR2 FQNEAQ. This CDR3 has 18 amino acids. V dropped 6 bases and J dropped 4 bases, with 28 bases sitting between them. Written as DNA, the CDR3 is TGTGCCAGCAGTTCCAATAGTTTCTCAGGGGCCCTCTTTTACGAGCAGTACTTC. This sequence encodes CASSSNSFSGALFYEQYF.

This chain links TRBV18 with TRBJ2-2; 9 nucleotides align to TRBD1. Germline V gene sequence: CDR1 KGHSH, CDR2 LQKENI. V gave up 4 bases and J gave up 5 bases; unmatched junction bases: 8. The CDR3 consists of 16 residues. CDR3 residues: CASSLLRQGETGELFF. Here the CDR3 DNA reads TGTGCCAGCTCACTACTACGACAGGGGGAGACCGGGGAGCTGTTTTTT.

This clone was detected a few times. The rearrangement links TRBV7-9 to TRBJ2-7; 9 bases match TRBD1. The V and J ends lost 5 bases and 7 bases, in that order; junction bases with no gene match: 12. CDR1 and CDR2 from the germline V gene are SEHNR and FQNEAQ (reference sequence). CDR3 length: 15 residues. This chain's CDR3 is CASSPGQGPGREQYF. The DNA of the CDR3 is TGTGCCAGCAGCCCAGGACAGGGGCCTGGGAGAGAGCAGTACTTC.

CDR3 DNA: TGTGCCAGCAGGGACACCCAAGAGACCCAGTACTTC. Translating gives CASRDTQETQYF. The chain joins TRBV2 to TRBJ2-5, with D possibly TRBD1 on 5 matching bases. This CDR3 comprises 12 residues. Looked up from germline, CDR1 is SNHLY and CDR2 is FYNNEI. Between the trimmed V and J ends, which lost 6 bases and 1 base, there was a span of 6 bases.

This sequence joins TRBV5-1 and TRBJ2-7; 9 bases line up with TRBD1. V was pared by 4 bases and J by 5 bases, with 7 bases of the junction left unmatched. Germline CDR1 and CDR2: SGHRS and YFSETQ. This CDR3 region has 14 residues. Here the CDR3 reads CASSPGQGLNEQYF. The CDR3 region has the DNA TGCGCCAGCAGCCCGGGACAGGGCTTAAACGAGCAGTACTTC.

V and J are TRBV30 and TRBJ1-4; D remains ambiguous. Germline CDR1 and CDR2: GTSNPN and SVGIG (reference sequence). The V end was cut by 2 bases, the J end by 8 bases, with 12 bases between. This CDR3 contains 13 residues. The CDR3 DNA reads as TGTGCCTGGAGTCTTCGGGCCTTAGAAAAACTGTTTTTT. Amino acid sequence: CAWSLRALEKLFF.

This sequence joins TRBV5-8 and TRBJ2-7; D tentatively reads TRBD1 or TRBD2 (5 bases each). The V gene's germline CDR1 is SGHTS and CDR2 YDEGEE. Between the trimmed V and J ends, which lost 4 bases and 0 bases, there was a span of 11 bases. The CDR3 totals 14 residues. CDR3 DNA: TGTGCCAGCAGCCAGAGGGGCCTCTCCTACGAGCAGTACTTC. Translated: CASSQRGLSYEQYF. Full variable domain (outside the CDR3, taken from reference TRBV5-8 and TRBJ2-7): EAGVTQSPTHLIKTRGQQATLRCSPISGHTSVYWYQQALGLGLQFLLWYDEGEERNRGNFPPRFSGRQFPNYSSELNVNALELEDSALYLCASSQRGLSYEQYFGPGTRLTVT.

V and J are TRBV11-1 and TRBJ2-5; TRBD1 matches 8 bases. CDR1 and CDR2 (germline): SGHAT, FQDESV (reference sequence). The junction had 8 bases not matched to a gene; V was cut back by 1 base and J by 1 base. This CDR3 is 17 amino acids long. The CDR3 nucleotides are TGTGCCAGCAGCTTAGAACTACAGGGGGGAAGCCAAGAGACCCAGTACTTC. It codes for CASSLELQGGSQETQYF.

The chain joins TRBV19 to TRBJ1-6; TRBD1 matches at 8 bases. CDR3 length: 13 amino acids. With V trimmed by 10 bases and J by 11 bases, 10 bases remained unmatched. Germline V gene data show CDR1 as LNHDA and CDR2 as SQIVND (reference sequence). CDR3 region: CATSTGVGAPLHF. The CDR3 DNA reads TGTGCCACATCGACAGGGGTTGGGGCACCCCTCCACTTT. The complete variable domain, with remaining parts taken from reference TRBV19 and TRBJ1-6, reads DGGITQSPKYLFRKEGQNVTLSCEQNLNHDAMYWYRQDPGQGLRLIYYSQIVNDFQKGDIAEGYSVSREKKESFPLTVTSAQKNPTAFYLCATSTGVGAPLHFGNGTRLTVT.